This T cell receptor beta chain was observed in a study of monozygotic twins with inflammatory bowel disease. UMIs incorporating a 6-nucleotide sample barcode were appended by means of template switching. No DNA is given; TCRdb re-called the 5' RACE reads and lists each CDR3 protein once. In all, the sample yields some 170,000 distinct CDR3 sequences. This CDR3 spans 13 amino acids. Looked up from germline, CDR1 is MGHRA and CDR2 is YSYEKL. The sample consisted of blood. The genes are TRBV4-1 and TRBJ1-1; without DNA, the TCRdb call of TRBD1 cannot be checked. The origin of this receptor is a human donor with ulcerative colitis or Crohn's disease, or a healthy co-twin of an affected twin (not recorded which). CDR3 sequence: CASSTRDGGEAFF.